This record concerns one TCR beta chain sequence. The source of the sample is a study of OX40 agonist ivuxolimab in advanced cancers. Across the study: Patients received the agonistic anti-OX40 (CD134) antibody ivuxolimab. Dose-escalation patients suffered from hepatocellular carcinoma, melanoma, renal cell or head and neck cancer. Males comprised approximately 81% of the group, whose mean age was 60 years (range 23 to 79).

TCRdb's table, derived via immunoSEQ multiplex PCR, lists solely in-frame clones and lacks some. The sample lists 53,000 or so clones, 79% occurring once. The source of this sequence is an adult with an advanced solid tumor such as melanoma, head and neck, liver or kidney cancer. The sequencing used CD4+ or CD8+ T cells sorted from blood, collected in a trial of the OX40 agonist ivuxolimab.

DNA for the CDR3: TGTGCCAGTAGTAAGGTAGGGGACCTAAGCACAGATACGCAGTATTTT. The encoded protein is CASSKVGDLSTDTQYF. This sequence joins TRBV19 and TRBJ2-3, with D possibly called TRBD1 or TRBD2 (5 bases each). V was cut by 4 bases and J by 0 bases, with 14 bases left in between. Germline CDR1 reads LNHDA; CDR2 reads SQIVND (reference sequence). The length of the CDR3 is 16 residues.